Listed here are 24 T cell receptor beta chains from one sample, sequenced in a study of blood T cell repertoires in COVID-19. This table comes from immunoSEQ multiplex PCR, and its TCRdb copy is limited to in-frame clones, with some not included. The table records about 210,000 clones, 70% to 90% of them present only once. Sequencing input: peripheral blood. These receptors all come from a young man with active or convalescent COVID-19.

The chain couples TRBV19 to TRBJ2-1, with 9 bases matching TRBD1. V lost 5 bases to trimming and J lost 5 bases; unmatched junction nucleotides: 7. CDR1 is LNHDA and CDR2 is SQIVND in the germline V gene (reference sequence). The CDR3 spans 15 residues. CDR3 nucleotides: TGTGCCAGTAGTTCGACAGGGGGGAGGGACAATGAGCAGTTCTTC. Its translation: CASSSTGGRDNEQFF. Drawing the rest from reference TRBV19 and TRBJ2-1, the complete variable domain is DGGITQSPKYLFRKEGQNVTLSCEQNLNHDAMYWYRQDPGQGLRLIYYSQIVNDFQKGDIAEGYSVSREKKESFPLTVTSAQKNPTAFYLCASSSTGGRDNEQFFGPGTRLTVL.

Written as DNA, the CDR3 is TGTGCCAGCAGCCTCCCCCCGGGAACTGAGCAGTTCTTC. It codes for CASSLPPGTEQFF. V gene TRBV14 combines with J gene TRBJ2-1; possible D gene TRBD2, 5 bases. V was trimmed by 4 bases and J by 9 bases, leaving 13 bases between them. From germline, CDR1 is SGHDN and CDR2 FVKESK. There are 13 residues in the CDR3.

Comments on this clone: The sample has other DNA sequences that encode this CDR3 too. The CDR3 nucleotides are TGTGCCAGCAGCTTAGCCGGCGGGAACACTGAAGCTTTCTTT. The encoded protein is CASSLAGGNTEAFF. This sequence joins TRBV7-9 and TRBJ1-1, with D unresolved. The CDR3 is made up of 14 amino acids. Germline V gene data show CDR1 as SEHNR and CDR2 as FQNEAQ (reference sequence). V was pared by 0 bases and J by 1 base, with 6 bases between. Full variable domain (remainder filled in from reference TRBV7-9 and TRBJ1-1): DTGVSQNPRHKITKRGQNVTFRCDPISEHNRLYWYRQTLGQGPEFLTYFQNEAQLEKSRLLSDRFSAERPKGSFSTLEIQRTEQGDSAMYLCASSLAGGNTEAFFGQGTRLTVV.

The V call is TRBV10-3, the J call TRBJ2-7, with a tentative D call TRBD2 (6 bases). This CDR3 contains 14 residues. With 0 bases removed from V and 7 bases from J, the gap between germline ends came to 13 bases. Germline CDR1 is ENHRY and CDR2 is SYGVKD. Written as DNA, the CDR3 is TGTGCCATCAGTGAGTCGGGGCGGGGCGGGGAGCAGTACTTC. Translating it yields CAISESGRGGEQYF.

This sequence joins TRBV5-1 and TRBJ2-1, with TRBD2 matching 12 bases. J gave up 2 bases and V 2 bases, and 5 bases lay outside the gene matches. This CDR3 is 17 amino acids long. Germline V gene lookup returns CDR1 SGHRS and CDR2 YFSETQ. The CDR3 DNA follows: TGCGCCAGCAGCTTACTAGCGGGAGGACACACCTACAATGAGCAGTTCTTC. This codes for CASSLLAGGHTYNEQFF.

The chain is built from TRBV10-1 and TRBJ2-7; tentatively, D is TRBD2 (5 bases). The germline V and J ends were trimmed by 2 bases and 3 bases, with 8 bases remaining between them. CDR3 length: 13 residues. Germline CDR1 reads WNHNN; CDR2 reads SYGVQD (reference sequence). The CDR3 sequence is CASSEGSGYEQYF. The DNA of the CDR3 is TGCGCCAGCAGTGAGGGCAGCGGCTACGAGCAGTACTTC.

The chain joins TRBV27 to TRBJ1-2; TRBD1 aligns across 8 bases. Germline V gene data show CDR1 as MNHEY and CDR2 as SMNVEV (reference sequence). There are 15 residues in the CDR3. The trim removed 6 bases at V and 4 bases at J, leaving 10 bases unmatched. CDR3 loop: CASSPGQGLFYGYTF. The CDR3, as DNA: TGTGCCAGCAGCCCAGGACAGGGCCTTTTCTATGGCTACACCTTC.

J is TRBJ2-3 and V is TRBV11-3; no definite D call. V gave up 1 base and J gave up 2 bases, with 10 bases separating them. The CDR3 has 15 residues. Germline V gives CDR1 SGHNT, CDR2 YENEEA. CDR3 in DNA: TGTGCCAGCAGCTTAGTTTCCGCGGACACAGATACGCAGTATTTT. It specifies CASSLVSADTDTQYF.

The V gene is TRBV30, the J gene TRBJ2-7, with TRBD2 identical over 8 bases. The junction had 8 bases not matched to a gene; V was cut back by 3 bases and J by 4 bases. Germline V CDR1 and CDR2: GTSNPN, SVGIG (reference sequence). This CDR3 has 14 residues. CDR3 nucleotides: TGTGCCTGGAGCCCCGGGACTAGGTCATACGAGCAGTACTTC. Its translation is CAWSPGTRSYEQYF. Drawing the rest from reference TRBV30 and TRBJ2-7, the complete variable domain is SQTIHQWPATLVQPVGSPLSLECTVEGTSNPNLYWYRQAAGRGLQLLFYSVGIGQISSEVPQNLSASRPQDRQFILSSKKLLLSDSGFYLCAWSPGTRSYEQYFGPGTRLTVT.

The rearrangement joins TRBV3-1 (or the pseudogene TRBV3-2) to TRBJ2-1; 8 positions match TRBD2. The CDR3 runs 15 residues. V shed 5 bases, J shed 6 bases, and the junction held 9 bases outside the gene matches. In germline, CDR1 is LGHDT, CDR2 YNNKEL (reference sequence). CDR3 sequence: CASSIGGLVGNEQFF. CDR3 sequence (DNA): TGTGCCAGCAGCATTGGGGGACTAGTCGGCAATGAGCAGTTCTTC.

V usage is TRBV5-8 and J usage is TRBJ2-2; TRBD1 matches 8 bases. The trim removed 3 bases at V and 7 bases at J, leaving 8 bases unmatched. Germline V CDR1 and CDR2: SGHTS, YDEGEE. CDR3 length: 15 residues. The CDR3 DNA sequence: TGTGCCAGCAGCTGGGCAGGGGGCTCAATCGGGGAGCTGTTTTTT. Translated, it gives CASSWAGGSIGELFF.

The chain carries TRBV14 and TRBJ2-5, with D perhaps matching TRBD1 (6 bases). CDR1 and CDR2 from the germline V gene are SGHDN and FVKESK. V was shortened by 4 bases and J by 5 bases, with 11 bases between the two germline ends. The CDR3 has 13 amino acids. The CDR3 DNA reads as TGTGCCAGCAGCCGACAGGTTTCGGAGACCCAGTACTTC. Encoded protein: CASSRQVSETQYF.

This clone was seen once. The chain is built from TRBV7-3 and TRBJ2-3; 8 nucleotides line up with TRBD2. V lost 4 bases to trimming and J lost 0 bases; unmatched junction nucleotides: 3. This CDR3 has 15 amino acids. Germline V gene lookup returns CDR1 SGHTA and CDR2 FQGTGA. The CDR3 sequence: CASSSGLASTDTQYF. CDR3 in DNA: TGTGCCAGCAGCTCTGGACTAGCTAGCACAGATACGCAGTATTTT.

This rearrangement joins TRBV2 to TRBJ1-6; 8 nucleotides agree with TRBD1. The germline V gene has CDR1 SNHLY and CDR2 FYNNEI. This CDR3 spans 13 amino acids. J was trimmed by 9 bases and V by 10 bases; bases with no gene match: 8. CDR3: CATSRDRGSPLHF. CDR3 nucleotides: TGTGCCACCTCCCGTGACAGGGGTTCACCCCTCCACTTT.

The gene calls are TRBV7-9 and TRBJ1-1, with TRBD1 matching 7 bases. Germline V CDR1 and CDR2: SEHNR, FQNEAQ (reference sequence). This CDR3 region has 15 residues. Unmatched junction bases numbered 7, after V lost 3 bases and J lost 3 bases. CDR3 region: CASSFNRGLDTEAFF. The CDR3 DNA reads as TGTGCCAGCAGCTTTAACAGGGGTTTGGACACTGAAGCTTTCTTT.

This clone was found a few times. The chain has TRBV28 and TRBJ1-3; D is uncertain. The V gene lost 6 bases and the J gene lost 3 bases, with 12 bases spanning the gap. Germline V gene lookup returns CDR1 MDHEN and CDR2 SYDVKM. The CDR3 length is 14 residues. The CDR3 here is CASSLDRVGNTIYF. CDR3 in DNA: TGTGCCAGCAGCCTCGACCGGGTTGGAAACACCATATATTTT.

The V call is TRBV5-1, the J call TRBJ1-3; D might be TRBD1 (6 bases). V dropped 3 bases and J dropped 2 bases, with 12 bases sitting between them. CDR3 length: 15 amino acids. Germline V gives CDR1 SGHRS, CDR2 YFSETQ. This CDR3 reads CASSSFGGAGNTIYF. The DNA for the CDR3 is TGCGCCAGCAGCTCCTTTGGGGGCGCTGGAAACACCATATATTTT.

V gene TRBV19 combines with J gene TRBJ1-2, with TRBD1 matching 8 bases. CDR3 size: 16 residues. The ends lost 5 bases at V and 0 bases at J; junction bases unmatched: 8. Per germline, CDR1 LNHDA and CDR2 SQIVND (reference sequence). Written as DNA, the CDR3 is TGTGCCAGTAGTGTGGGGACAGGCCCAGCTAACTATGGCTACACCTTC. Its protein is CASSVGTGPANYGYTF.

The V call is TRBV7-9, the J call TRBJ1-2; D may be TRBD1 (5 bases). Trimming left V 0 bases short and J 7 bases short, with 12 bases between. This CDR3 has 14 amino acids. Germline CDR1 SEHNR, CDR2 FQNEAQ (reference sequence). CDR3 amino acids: CASSLAAGLGGYTF. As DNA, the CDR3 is TGTGCCAGCAGCTTAGCGGCGGGACTGGGTGGCTACACCTTC.

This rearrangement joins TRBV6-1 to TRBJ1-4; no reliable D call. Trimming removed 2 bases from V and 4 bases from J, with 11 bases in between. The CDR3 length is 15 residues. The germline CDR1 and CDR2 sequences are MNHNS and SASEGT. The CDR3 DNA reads TGTGCCAGCAGTGAATTTGTTCCTAGTAATGAAAAACTGTTTTTT. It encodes CASSEFVPSNEKLFF.

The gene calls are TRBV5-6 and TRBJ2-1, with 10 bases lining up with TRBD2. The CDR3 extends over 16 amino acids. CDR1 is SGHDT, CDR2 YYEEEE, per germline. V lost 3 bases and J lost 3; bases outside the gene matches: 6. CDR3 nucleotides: TGTGCCAGCAGCTACCAACGGACTAGCGGCTACAATGAGCAGTTCTTC. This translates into CASSYQRTSGYNEQFF.

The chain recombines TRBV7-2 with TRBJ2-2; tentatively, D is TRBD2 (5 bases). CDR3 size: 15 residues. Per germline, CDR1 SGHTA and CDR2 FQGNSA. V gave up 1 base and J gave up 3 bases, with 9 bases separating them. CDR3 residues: CASSLDWTDTGELFF. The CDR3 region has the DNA TGTGCCAGCAGCTTAGATTGGACTGACACCGGGGAGCTGTTTTTT.

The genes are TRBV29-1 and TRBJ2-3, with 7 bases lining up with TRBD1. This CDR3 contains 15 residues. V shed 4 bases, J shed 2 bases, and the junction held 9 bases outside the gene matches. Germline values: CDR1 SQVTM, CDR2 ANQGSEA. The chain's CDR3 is CSVADRESYTDTQYF. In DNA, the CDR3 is TGCAGCGTTGCCGACAGGGAAAGTTACACAGATACGCAGTATTTT.

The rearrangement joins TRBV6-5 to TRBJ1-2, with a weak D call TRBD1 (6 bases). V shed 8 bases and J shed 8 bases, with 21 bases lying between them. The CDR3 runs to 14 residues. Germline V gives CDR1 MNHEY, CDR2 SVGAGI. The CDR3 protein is CASQPQGNRRGYTF. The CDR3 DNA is TGTGCCAGCCAACCCCAGGGGAATAGGCGAGGCTACACCTTC.